Shown below are 16 T cell receptor beta chains from a single sample sequenced in a study of blood T cell repertoires in COVID-19. Profiled with immunoSEQ multiplex PCR; TCRdb holds only in-frame clones, not every one. The sample consists of some 70,000 clones, 79% of them appearing once. Sample: peripheral blood. The receptors shown here come from a woman in her sixties with acute or convalescent COVID-19.

This chain uses TRBV5-6 with TRBJ1-2; TRBD1 agrees at 7 bases. V was clipped by 3 bases and J by 7 bases; unmatched bases: 9. The CDR3 extends over 14 amino acids. The germline V gene encodes CDR1 SGHDT and CDR2 YYEEEE. Here the CDR3 reads CASSSGTEGLGYTF. DNA of the CDR3: TGTGCCAGCAGCTCCGGGACAGAGGGACTTGGCTACACCTTC.

This clone was detected only once. The V and J genes are TRBV28 and TRBJ2-2; the D is unclear. V lost 6 bases to trimming and J lost 5 bases, with 7 bases between them. In germline, CDR1 is MDHEN, CDR2 SYDVKM. The CDR3 sequence is 12 residues long. Here the CDR3 reads CASSPRTGELFF. CDR3 DNA: TGTGCCAGCAGCCCCAGGACCGGGGAGCTGTTTTTT. Together with reference TRBV28 and TRBJ2-2, the CDR3 gives the full variable domain: DVKVTQSSRYLVKRTGEKVFLECVQDMDHENMFWYRQDPGLGLRLIYFSYDVKMKEKGDIPEGYSVSREKKERFSLILESASTNQTSMYLCASSPRTGELFFGEGSRLTVL.

The CDR3 coding sequence is TGTGCCAGCAGCGAGGGGGTCGGCTCCTACGAGCAGTACTTC. Its protein product is CASSEGVGSYEQYF. J is TRBJ2-7 and V is TRBV9, with D tentatively TRBD1 (6 bases). CDR1 and CDR2 from the germline V gene are SGDLS and YYNGEE. Trimming shortened V by 3 bases and J by 0 bases, and 10 bases separated the two germline ends. The CDR3 spans 14 residues. Full variable domain (remainder filled in from reference TRBV9 and TRBJ2-7): DSGVTQTPKHLITATGQRVTLRCSPRSGDLSVYWYQQSLDQGLQFLIQYYNGEERAKGNILERFSAQQFPDLHSELNLSSLELGDSALYFCASSEGVGSYEQYFGPGTRLTVT.

V gene TRBV20-1 combines with J gene TRBJ1-6; possible D gene TRBD1, 5 bases. V lost 3 bases to trimming and J lost 2 bases, with 17 bases between them. From germline, CDR1 is DFQATT and CDR2 SNEGSKA (reference sequence). This CDR3 contains 17 residues. The CDR3: CSASGTGPDAYNSPLHF. The CDR3 nucleotides read TGCAGTGCTAGTGGAACAGGCCCGGACGCCTATAATTCACCCCTCCACTTT.

The chain carries TRBV28 and TRBJ1-2; a possible D gene is TRBD1 (6 bases). The CDR3 extends over 14 amino acids. V lost 4 bases and J 2 bases, leaving 11 bases between the germline ends. Germline CDR1 MDHEN, CDR2 SYDVKM. CDR3 in DNA: TGTGCCAGCAGTTCAACAGGGCACAACTATGGCTACACCTTC. It translates to CASSSTGHNYGYTF.

V gene TRBV19 combines with J gene TRBJ1-4; D may be TRBD1 (5 bases). Germline lookup yields CDR1 LNHDA and CDR2 SQIVND (reference sequence). The ends were cut back, 7 bases at V and 8 bases at J, with 14 bases in the middle. CDR3 size: 13 residues. CDR3 DNA sequence: TGTGCCAGTAAGACAGTGAGCCCAGAAAAACTGTTTTTT. It is translated as CASKTVSPEKLFF.

This clone is a singleton in its sample. J is TRBJ1-5 and V is TRBV6-6; D is unclear. The CDR3 covers 12 residues. The germline V gene has CDR1 MNHNY and CDR2 SVGAGI (reference sequence). Trimming pared 2 bases from V and 9 bases from J, leaving 8 bases between. The CDR3 is CASSYAVWPQHF. The CDR3 DNA sequence: TGTGCCAGCAGTTACGCGGTTTGGCCCCAGCATTTT.

Only a few counts were recorded for this clone. This sequence joins TRBV10-3 and TRBJ2-5, with TRBD2 matching 10 bases. Germline V gene data show CDR1 as ENHRY and CDR2 as SYGVKD. The CDR3 consists of 16 residues. V was clipped by 6 bases and J by 2 bases; unmatched bases: 9. The CDR3 sequence is CAIRIRLAGPQETQYF. DNA for the CDR3: TGTGCCATCAGGATCCGACTAGCGGGCCCACAAGAGACCCAGTACTTC.

The genes are TRBV28 and TRBJ1-4, with D perhaps TRBD1 (5 bases). The V gene's germline CDR1 is MDHEN and CDR2 SYDVKM. Trimming removed 6 bases at V and 2 bases at J, with 19 bases between. This CDR3 is 17 amino acids long. The CDR3 sequence: CASRPTVTLETNEKLFF. The CDR3 bases are TGTGCCAGCAGGCCGACAGTCACGTTGGAGACTAATGAAAAACTGTTTTTT.

The rearrangement links TRBV6-4 to TRBJ2-6, with 8 bases matching TRBD1. Germline lookup yields CDR1 MRHNA and CDR2 SNTAGT. J gave up 0 bases and V 2 bases, and 3 bases lay outside the gene matches. This CDR3 contains 17 residues. The CDR3 spells CASSDGGQASGANVLTF. The DNA for the CDR3 is TGTGCCAGCAGTGACGGGGGACAGGCCTCTGGGGCCAACGTCCTGACTTTC.

The table lists this clone with a few counts. The rearrangement links TRBV27 to TRBJ1-6; TRBD1 is a possible D gene (6 bases). V lost 8 bases to trimming and J lost 6 bases, with 14 bases between them. Per the germline V gene, CDR1 is MNHEY and CDR2 is SMNVEV (reference sequence). The CDR3 runs 14 residues. Here the CDR3 reads CASSRQEANSPLHF. CDR3 nucleotide sequence: TGTGCCAGCTCCCGACAGGAAGCTAATTCACCCCTCCACTTT.

This clone was recorded a few times. This sequence joins TRBV3-1 (or the pseudogene TRBV3-2) and TRBJ1-6, with 9 bases lining up with TRBD1. The V segment lost 4 bases and the J segment 10 bases; nucleotides outside the gene matches: 5. This CDR3 region has 14 residues. Germline V gives CDR1 LGHDT, CDR2 YNNKEL (reference sequence). The CDR3 DNA is TGTGCCAGCAGCCGCGGGACAGGGAACTCACCCCTCCACTTT. It codes for CASSRGTGNSPLHF.

The chain is built from TRBV5-4 and TRBJ1-3; D may be TRBD1 (5 bases). V gave up 4 bases and J gave up 9 bases, with 17 bases separating them. The CDR3 totals 14 residues. Per germline, CDR1 SGHNT and CDR2 YYREEE (reference sequence). The CDR3 protein is CASSRGGTGGTIYF. CDR3 bases: TGTGCCAGCAGCCGGGGGGGAACCGGAGGCACCATATATTTT.

The J gene is TRBJ1-1, the V gene TRBV19; D is possibly TRBD1 (5 bases). Deletions cut 3 bases from V and 3 bases from J, with 14 bases between. Germline values: CDR1 LNHDA, CDR2 SQIVND (reference sequence). The CDR3 has 15 residues. The DNA of the CDR3 is TGTGCCAGTAGTATTAATTGGGGGGGAGACACTGAAGCTTTCTTT. Translating gives CASSINWGGDTEAFF.

This clone was counted a few times. This chain links TRBV4-1 with TRBJ1-6; unclear D gene. The ends were cut back, 0 bases at V and 0 bases at J, with 3 bases in the middle. CDR3 length: 15 residues. CDR1 is MGHRA, CDR2 YSYEKL, per germline. The CDR3 DNA is TGCGCCAGCAGCCAAGAGAGCTCCTATAATTCACCCCTCCACTTT. This codes for CASSQESSYNSPLHF.

The V call is TRBV2, the J call TRBJ1-3; no clear D gene. The V end was cut by 6 bases, the J end by 4 bases, with 16 bases between. The CDR3 spans 15 residues. Germline V gives CDR1 SNHLY, CDR2 FYNNEI. The CDR3 region is CASRKTGDGGNTIYF. The CDR3 DNA reads TGTGCCAGCAGGAAAACGGGAGACGGGGGAAACACCATATATTTT.